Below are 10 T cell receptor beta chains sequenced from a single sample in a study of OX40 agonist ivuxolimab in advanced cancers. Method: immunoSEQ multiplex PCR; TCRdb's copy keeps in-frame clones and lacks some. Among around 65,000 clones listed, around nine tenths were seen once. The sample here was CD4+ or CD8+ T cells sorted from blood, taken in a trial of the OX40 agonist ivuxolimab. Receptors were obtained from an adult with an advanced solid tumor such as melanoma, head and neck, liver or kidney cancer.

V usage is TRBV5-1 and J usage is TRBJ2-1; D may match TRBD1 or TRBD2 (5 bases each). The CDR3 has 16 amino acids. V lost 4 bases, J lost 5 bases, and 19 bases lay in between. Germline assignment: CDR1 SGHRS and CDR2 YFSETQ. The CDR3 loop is CASSPPGLEGNNEQFF. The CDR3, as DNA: TGCGCCAGCAGCCCCCCCGGGCTAGAGGGGAACAATGAGCAGTTCTTC.

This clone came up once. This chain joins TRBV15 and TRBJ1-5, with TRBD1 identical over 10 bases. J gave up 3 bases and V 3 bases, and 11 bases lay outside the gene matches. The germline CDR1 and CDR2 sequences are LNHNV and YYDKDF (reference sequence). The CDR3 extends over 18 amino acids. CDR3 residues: CATSSGTGDFWDNQPQHF. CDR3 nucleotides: TGTGCCACCAGCAGCGGGACAGGGGACTTCTGGGACAATCAGCCCCAGCATTTT.

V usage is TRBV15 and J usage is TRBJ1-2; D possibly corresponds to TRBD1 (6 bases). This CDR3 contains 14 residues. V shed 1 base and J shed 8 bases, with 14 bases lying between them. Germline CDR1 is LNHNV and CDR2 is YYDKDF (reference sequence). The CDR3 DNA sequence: TGTGCCACCAGCAGAGGGCGGGACATGGGGGGCTACACCTTC. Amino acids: CATSRGRDMGGYTF.

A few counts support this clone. The CDR3 spells CASSSGTTGEQFF. For the CDR3, the DNA is TGTGCCAGCAGTTCCGGGACTACCGGTGAGCAGTTCTTC. The chain recombines TRBV2 with TRBJ2-1; 7 positions match TRBD2. CDR1 SNHLY and CDR2 FYNNEI come from the germline V gene. V trimming: 5 bases; J trimming: 9 bases; junction bases outside the gene matches: 7. The CDR3 extends over 13 amino acids.

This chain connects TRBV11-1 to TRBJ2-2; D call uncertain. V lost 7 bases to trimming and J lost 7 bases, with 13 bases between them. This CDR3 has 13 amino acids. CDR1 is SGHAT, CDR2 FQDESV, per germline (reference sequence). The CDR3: CASTDGDRGELFF. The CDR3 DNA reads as TGTGCCAGCACCGACGGCGACCGCGGGGAGCTGTTTTTT. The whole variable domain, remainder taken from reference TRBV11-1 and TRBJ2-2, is EAEVAQSPRYKITEKSQAVAFWCDPISGHATLYWYRQILGQGPELLVQFQDESVVDDSQLPKDRFSAERLKGVDSTLKIQPAELGDSAMYLCASTDGDRGELFFGEGSRLTVL.

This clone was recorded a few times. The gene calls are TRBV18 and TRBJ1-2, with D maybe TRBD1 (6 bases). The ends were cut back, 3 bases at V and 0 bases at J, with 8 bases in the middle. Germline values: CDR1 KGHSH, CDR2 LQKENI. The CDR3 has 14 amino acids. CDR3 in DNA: TGTGCCAGCTCACCCGACAGGACTAACTATGGCTACACCTTC. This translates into CASSPDRTNYGYTF.

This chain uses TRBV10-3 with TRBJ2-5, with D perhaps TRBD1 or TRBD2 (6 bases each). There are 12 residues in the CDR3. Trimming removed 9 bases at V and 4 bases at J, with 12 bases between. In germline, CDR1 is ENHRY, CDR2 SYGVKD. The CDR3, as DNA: TGTGCCATTGGGGGGCGGACAGAGACCCAGTACTTC. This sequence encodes CAIGGRTETQYF.

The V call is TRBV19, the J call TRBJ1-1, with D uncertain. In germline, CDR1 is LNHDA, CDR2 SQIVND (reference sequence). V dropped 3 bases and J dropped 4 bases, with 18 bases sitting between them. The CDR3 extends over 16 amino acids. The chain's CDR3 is CASSMMETSASTEAFF. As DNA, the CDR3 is TGTGCCAGTAGTATGATGGAAACCTCGGCAAGCACTGAAGCTTTCTTT.

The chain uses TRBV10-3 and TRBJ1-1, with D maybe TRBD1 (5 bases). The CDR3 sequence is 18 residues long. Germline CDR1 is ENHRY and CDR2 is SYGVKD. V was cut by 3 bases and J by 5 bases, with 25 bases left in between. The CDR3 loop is CAISEEGSILGRATEAFF. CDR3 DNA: TGTGCCATCAGTGAAGAAGGGAGTATTTTAGGCAGGGCGACTGAAGCTTTCTTT.

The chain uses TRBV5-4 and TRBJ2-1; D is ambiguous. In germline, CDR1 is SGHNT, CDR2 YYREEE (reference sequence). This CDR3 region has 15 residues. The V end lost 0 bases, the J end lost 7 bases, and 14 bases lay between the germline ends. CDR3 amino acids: CASSLEPALLNEQFF. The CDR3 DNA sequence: TGTGCCAGCAGCTTGGAACCCGCCCTACTGAATGAGCAGTTCTTC.